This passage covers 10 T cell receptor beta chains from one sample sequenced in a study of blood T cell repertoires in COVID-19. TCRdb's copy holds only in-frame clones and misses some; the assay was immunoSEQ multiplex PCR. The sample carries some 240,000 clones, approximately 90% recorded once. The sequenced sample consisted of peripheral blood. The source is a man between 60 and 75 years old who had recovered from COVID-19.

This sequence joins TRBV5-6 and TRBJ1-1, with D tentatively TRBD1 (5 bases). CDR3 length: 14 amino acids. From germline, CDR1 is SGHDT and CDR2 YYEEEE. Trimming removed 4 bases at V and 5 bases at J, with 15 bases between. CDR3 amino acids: CASSAHGGRTEAFF. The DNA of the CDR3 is TGTGCCAGCAGCGCCCACGGGGGGAGAACTGAAGCTTTCTTT.

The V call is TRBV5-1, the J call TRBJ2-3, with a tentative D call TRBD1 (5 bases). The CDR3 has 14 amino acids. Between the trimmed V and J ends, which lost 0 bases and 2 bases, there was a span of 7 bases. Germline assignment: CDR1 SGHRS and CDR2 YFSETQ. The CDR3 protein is CASSLGGPTDTQYF. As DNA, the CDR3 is TGCGCCAGCAGCTTGGGGGGCCCCACAGATACGCAGTATTTT.

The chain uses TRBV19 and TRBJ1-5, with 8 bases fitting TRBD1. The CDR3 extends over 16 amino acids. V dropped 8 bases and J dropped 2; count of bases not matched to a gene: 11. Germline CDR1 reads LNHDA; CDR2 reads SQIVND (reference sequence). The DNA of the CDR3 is TGTGCCAGTTCTAAACGAGACAGGGGAGGCAATCAGCCCCAGCATTTT. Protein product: CASSKRDRGGNQPQHF.

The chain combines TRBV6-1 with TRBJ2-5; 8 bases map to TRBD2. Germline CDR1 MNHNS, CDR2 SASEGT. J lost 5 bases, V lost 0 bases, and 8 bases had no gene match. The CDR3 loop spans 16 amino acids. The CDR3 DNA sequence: TGTGCCAGCAGTGAAGCGCATCGGGGGGGCGCGGAGACCCAGTACTTC. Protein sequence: CASSEAHRGGAETQYF.

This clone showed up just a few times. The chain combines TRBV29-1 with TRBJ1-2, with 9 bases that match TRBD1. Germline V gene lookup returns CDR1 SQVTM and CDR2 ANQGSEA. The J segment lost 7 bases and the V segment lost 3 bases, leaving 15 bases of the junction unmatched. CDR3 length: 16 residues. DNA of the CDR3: TGCAGCGTTGAGAGGTTGGGACAGGGAGGAGTGGTTGGCTACACCTTC. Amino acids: CSVERLGQGGVVGYTF.

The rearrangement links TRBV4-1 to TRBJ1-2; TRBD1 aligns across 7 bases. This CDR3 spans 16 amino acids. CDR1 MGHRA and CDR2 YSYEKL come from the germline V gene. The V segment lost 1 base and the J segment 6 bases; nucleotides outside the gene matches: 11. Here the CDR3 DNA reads TGCGCCAGCAGCCAAGCGTTTCCAGGGGGATCAGATGGCTACACCTTC. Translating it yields CASSQAFPGGSDGYTF.

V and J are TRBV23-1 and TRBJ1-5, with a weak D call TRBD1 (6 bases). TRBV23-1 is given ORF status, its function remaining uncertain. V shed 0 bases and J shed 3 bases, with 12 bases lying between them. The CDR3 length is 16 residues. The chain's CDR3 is CASSQSSGTTNQPQHF. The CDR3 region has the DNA TGCGCCAGCAGTCAATCTTCCGGGACAACCAATCAGCCCCAGCATTTT.

CDR3 DNA sequence: TGTGCCAGCAGCCCACGGGACATAGATCAGCCCCAGCATTTT. Its protein is CASSPRDIDQPQHF. The rearrangement links TRBV28 to TRBJ1-5; D perhaps matches TRBD1 (6 bases). CDR1 is MDHEN, CDR2 SYDVKM, per germline. V was pared by 6 bases and J by 5 bases, with 14 bases between. The CDR3 consists of 14 residues.

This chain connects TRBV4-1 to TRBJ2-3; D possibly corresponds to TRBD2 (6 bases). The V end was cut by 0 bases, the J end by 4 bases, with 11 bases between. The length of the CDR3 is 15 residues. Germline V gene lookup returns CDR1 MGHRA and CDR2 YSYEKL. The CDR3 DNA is TGCGCCAGCAGCCAAGATCCGGCGGGGCCAGATACGCAGTATTTT. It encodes CASSQDPAGPDTQYF.

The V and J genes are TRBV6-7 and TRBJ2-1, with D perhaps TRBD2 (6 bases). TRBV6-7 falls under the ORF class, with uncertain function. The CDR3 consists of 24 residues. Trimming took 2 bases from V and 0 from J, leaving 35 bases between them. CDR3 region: CASSYKRVLRGSGIINGSYNEQFF. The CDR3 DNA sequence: TGTGCCAGCAGTTACAAGCGGGTCCTGCGGGGTAGCGGTATAATTAATGGCTCCTACAATGAGCAGTTCTTC.